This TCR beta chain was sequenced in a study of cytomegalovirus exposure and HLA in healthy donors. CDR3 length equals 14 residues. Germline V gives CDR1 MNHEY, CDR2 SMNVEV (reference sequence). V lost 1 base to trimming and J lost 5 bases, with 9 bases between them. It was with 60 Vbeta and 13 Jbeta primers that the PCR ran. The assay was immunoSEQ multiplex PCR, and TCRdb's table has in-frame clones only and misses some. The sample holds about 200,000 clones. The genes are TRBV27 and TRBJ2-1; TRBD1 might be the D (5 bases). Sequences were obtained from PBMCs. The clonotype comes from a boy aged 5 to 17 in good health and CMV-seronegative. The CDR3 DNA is TGTGCCAGCAGTTTATGGGCAGGGCACAATGAGCAGTTCTTC. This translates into CASSLWAGHNEQFF.